The 5 T cell receptor beta chains given below trace back to one sample, sequenced in a study of chemoradiotherapy in HPV16-positive cancers. The repertoire was sequenced with immunoSEQ multiplex PCR; TCRdb's copy has only in-frame clones and lacks some. The profile shows about 20,000 clones, roughly 91% of them singletons. The sequencing here drew on blood, taken from a patient who underwent chemoradiotherapy. These receptors were obtained from a human donor with HPV-associated anogenital cancer.

The V gene is TRBV7-2, the J gene TRBJ2-3, with D perhaps matching TRBD2 (6 bases). There are 15 residues in the CDR3. Trimming removed 1 base at V and 0 bases at J, with 8 bases between. The germline V gene has CDR1 SGHTA and CDR2 FQGNSA. CDR3: CASSLGGLSTDTQYF. The CDR3 nucleotides are TGTGCCAGCAGCTTAGGGGGACTCAGCACAGATACGCAGTATTTT.

This chain uses TRBV7-6 with TRBJ2-3; perhaps TRBD1 as D (7 bases). Germline V lookup: CDR1 SGHVS, CDR2 FNYEAQ. This CDR3 is built from 14 residues. The V gene lost 5 bases and the J gene lost 4 bases, with 13 bases spanning the gap. The CDR3, as DNA: TGTGCCAGCAGCCAGGGGGAGGCTTCAGATACGCAGTATTTT. Residues: CASSQGEASDTQYF.

V gene TRBV6-1 combines with J gene TRBJ2-3, with D perhaps matching TRBD2 (6 bases). V was shortened by 8 bases and J by 4 bases, with 10 bases between the two germline ends. CDR3 length: 12 amino acids. CDR1 is MNHNS, CDR2 SASEGT, per germline. CDR3 residues: CASGGDSDTQYF. CDR3 nucleotide sequence: TGTGCCAGCGGAGGGGACTCAGATACGCAGTATTTT.

This chain links TRBV5-4 with TRBJ1-6, with 9 bases lining up with TRBD1. The ends lost 3 bases at V and 7 bases at J; junction bases unmatched: 8. The CDR3 is made up of 16 amino acids. Germline values: CDR1 SGHNT, CDR2 YYREEE (reference sequence). This chain's CDR3 is CASSSAGTGKNSPLHF. In nucleotides, the CDR3 is TGTGCCAGCAGCTCGGCCGGGACAGGGAAAAATTCACCCCTCCACTTT.

The CDR3 sequence is CASSLTSGRTDTQYF. In DNA, the CDR3 is TGTGCCAGCAGCTTAACTAGCGGGAGGACAGATACGCAGTATTTT. The chain employs TRBV7-9 and TRBJ2-3; the match to TRBD2 covers 12 bases. Germline CDR1 and CDR2: SEHNR and FQNEAQ (reference sequence). Trimming took 2 bases from V and 3 from J; bases not matched to a gene: 0. The length of the CDR3 is 15 residues. Full variable domain (outside the CDR3, taken from reference TRBV7-9 and TRBJ2-3): DTGVSQNPRHKITKRGQNVTFRCDPISEHNRLYWYRQTLGQGPEFLTYFQNEAQLEKSRLLSDRFSAERPKGSFSTLEIQRTEQGDSAMYLCASSLTSGRTDTQYFGPGTRLTVL.